The 19 T cell receptor beta chains reported below all come from one sample, sequenced in a study of blood T cell repertoires in COVID-19. Sequencing used immunoSEQ multiplex PCR; TCRdb keeps in-frame clones, though not all of them. Of some 270,000 clones in the sample, 90% were seen once. The sequencing input was peripheral blood. Receptor source: a woman in her fifties or sixties with COVID-19, enrolled during active disease.

This clone was seen more than once but under ten times. V usage is TRBV4-1 and J usage is TRBJ1-2; no firm D call. The CDR3 sequence is 15 residues long. The V and J ends lost 0 bases and 3 bases respectively, with 11 bases between them. CDR1 is MGHRA and CDR2 is YSYEKL in the germline V gene. DNA for the CDR3: TGCGCCAGCAGCCAAGATCCCACAGCCCACTATGGCTACACCTTC. Its protein is CASSQDPTAHYGYTF.

The chain links TRBV6-5 to TRBJ1-1; 7 positions agree with TRBD1. V was clipped by 5 bases and J by 1 base; unmatched bases: 4. CDR3 length: 14 amino acids. Germline lookup yields CDR1 MNHEY and CDR2 SVGAGI. The CDR3 bases are TGTGCCAGCAGTCTCAGGGGGGAGAACACTGAAGCTTTCTTT. Its protein product is CASSLRGENTEAFF.

The CDR3 DNA reads TGCAGCGTGGGACCAAGACAGGGAGAGTATGGCTACACCTTC. Translated, it gives CSVGPRQGEYGYTF. The chain is built from TRBV29-1 and TRBJ1-2; 7 bases map to TRBD1. The germline CDR1 and CDR2 sequences are SQVTM and ANQGSEA. J lost 5 bases, V lost 6 bases, and 12 bases had no gene match. This CDR3 contains 14 residues.

This clone was seen more than once but under ten times. The chain joins TRBV18 to TRBJ1-1; TRBD1 might be the D (6 bases). Trimming stripped 2 bases from V and 5 bases from J, with 15 bases between. This CDR3 is built from 15 residues. Germline assignment: CDR1 KGHSH and CDR2 LQKENI. Here the CDR3 reads CASSPFSGAETEAFF. The CDR3 DNA is TGTGCCAGCTCACCATTTTCAGGGGCAGAGACTGAAGCTTTCTTT.

The chain uses TRBV9 and TRBJ2-1; 10 bases align to TRBD1. The CDR3 sequence is 15 residues long. Looked up from germline, CDR1 is SGDLS and CDR2 is YYNGEE. V lost 5 bases, J lost 12 bases, and 14 bases stayed unmatched. CDR3 loop: CASRPLDRGSSGQFF. In DNA, the CDR3 is TGTGCCAGCAGGCCCTTGGACAGGGGGTCTTCTGGGCAGTTCTTC. The whole variable domain, filled in from reference TRBV9 and TRBJ2-1, reads DSGVTQTPKHLITATGQRVTLRCSPRSGDLSVYWYQQSLDQGLQFLIQYYNGEERAKGNILERFSAQQFPDLHSELNLSSLELGDSALYFCASRPLDRGSSGQFFGPGTRLTVL.

In DNA form, the CDR3 reads TGTGCCAGCAGCCCAACCCAGCGGAGCTCCTACAATGAGCAGTTCTTC. Its protein product is CASSPTQRSSYNEQFF. V usage is TRBV6-2 or TRBV6-3 and J usage is TRBJ2-1, with TRBD2 as a possible D gene (5 bases). CDR1 MNHEY and CDR2 SVGEGT come from the germline V gene. V was pared by 6 bases and J by 0 bases, with 15 bases between. CDR3 size: 16 residues.

The chain combines TRBV5-4 with TRBJ2-3, with D possibly matching TRBD2 (5 bases). V was shortened by 0 bases and J by 4 bases, with 6 bases between the two germline ends. Germline V lookup: CDR1 SGHNT, CDR2 YYREEE (reference sequence). The CDR3 extends over 13 amino acids. The CDR3 protein is CASSLVGADTQYF. DNA for the CDR3: TGTGCCAGCAGCTTGGTCGGGGCAGATACGCAGTATTTT.

The chain joins TRBV7-8 to TRBJ2-7; 11 nucleotides align to TRBD1. Germline loops: CDR1 SGHVS, CDR2 FQNEAQ. Trimming cost V 4 bases and J 7 bases; bases outside gene matches: 9. This CDR3 has 15 residues. CDR3 coding DNA: TGTGCCAGCAGCTCCTCGGGACAGGGGGAAGGGGAGCAGTACTTC. This gives the protein CASSSSGQGEGEQYF.

This clone was detected only a few times. The rearrangement links TRBV19 to TRBJ1-1; a possible D gene is TRBD1 (6 bases). This CDR3 has 14 residues. Germline V gene sequence: CDR1 LNHDA, CDR2 SQIVND (reference sequence). Trimming removed 5 bases at V and 4 bases at J, with 14 bases between. This CDR3 is CASSVQGWATEAFF. CDR3 DNA: TGTGCCAGTAGTGTACAGGGTTGGGCCACTGAAGCTTTCTTT.

V is TRBV6-4 and J is TRBJ1-6, with a possible D match to TRBD1 (6 bases). Germline V gene data show CDR1 as MRHNA and CDR2 as SNTAGT. With 3 bases removed from V and 7 bases from J, the gap between germline ends came to 10 bases. The CDR3 consists of 14 residues. This chain's CDR3 is CASSEQQGNSPLHF. CDR3 in DNA: TGTGCCAGCAGTGAACAGCAGGGGAATTCACCCCTCCACTTT.

Here the CDR3 DNA reads TGTGCCAGCAGCCCAGGAGGGGAGGTACTGTTTTTT. It specifies CASSPGGEVLFF. The rearrangement joins TRBV3-1 (or the pseudogene TRBV3-2) to TRBJ1-4; D is possibly TRBD1 (5 bases). V was cut by 4 bases and J by 13 bases, with 13 bases left in between. CDR3 length equals 12 residues. Germline CDR1 LGHDT, CDR2 YNNKEL (reference sequence).

This clone came up once. The V gene is TRBV19, the J gene TRBJ2-5, with 12 bases aligning to TRBD2. Germline values: CDR1 LNHDA, CDR2 SQIVND (reference sequence). The CDR3 has 16 residues. Unmatched junction bases numbered 8, after V lost 6 bases and J lost 3 bases. CDR3 bases: TGTGCCAGTAGCCCTATACTAGCGGGGGGCGAAGAGACCCAGTACTTC. Its translation is CASSPILAGGEETQYF.

The gene calls are TRBV19 and TRBJ1-6, with 12 bases matching TRBD1. Germline V lookup: CDR1 LNHDA, CDR2 SQIVND (reference sequence). CDR3 size: 15 residues. V shed 4 bases, J shed 8 bases, and the junction held 3 bases outside the gene matches. The CDR3 sequence is CASSRDRGRDSPLHF. The CDR3 bases are TGTGCCAGTAGTAGGGACAGGGGGCGGGATTCACCCCTCCACTTT.

The rearrangement links TRBV7-2 to TRBJ1-5; 8 nucleotides align to TRBD1. The CDR3 spans 15 residues. Germline CDR1 is SGHTA and CDR2 is FQGNSA. With V trimmed by 3 bases and J by 5 bases, 6 bases remained unmatched. The CDR3 reads CASSLRTGLDQPQHF. The CDR3 nucleotides are TGTGCCAGCAGCTTGAGGACAGGGTTAGATCAGCCCCAGCATTTT.

This chain joins TRBV9 and TRBJ1-2; D unclear. Trimming shortened V by 2 bases and J by 8 bases, and 19 bases separated the two germline ends. Germline CDR1 SGDLS, CDR2 YYNGEE. The CDR3 is 15 amino acids. CDR3 loop: CASSVTPRDLRGYTF. Written as DNA, the CDR3 is TGTGCCAGCAGCGTCACACCGAGAGACCTGAGGGGCTACACCTTC.

V is TRBV7-2 and J is TRBJ2-3, with TRBD2 matching 11 bases. Germline values: CDR1 SGHTA, CDR2 FQGNSA. The CDR3 is 16 residues long. Trimming at V came to 2 bases and at J to 2 bases, leaving 3 bases not matched to a gene. The CDR3 protein is CASSLFSGGATDTQYF. In DNA form, the CDR3 reads TGTGCCAGCAGCTTATTTAGCGGGGGGGCCACAGATACGCAGTATTTT.

This sequence joins TRBV30 and TRBJ1-2; 8 bases agree with TRBD1. Germline V CDR1 and CDR2: GTSNPN, SVGIG (reference sequence). This CDR3 has 15 amino acids. The ends lost 0 bases at V and 6 bases at J; junction bases unmatched: 9. The CDR3 region is CAWSVSLTGGDGYTF. DNA of the CDR3: TGTGCCTGGAGTGTATCTCTCACAGGGGGAGATGGCTACACCTTC. The full variable domain, in which reference TRBV30 and TRBJ1-2 provide the parts outside the CDR3, is SQTIHQWPATLVQPVGSPLSLECTVEGTSNPNLYWYRQAAGRGLQLLFYSVGIGQISSEVPQNLSASRPQDRQFILSSKKLLLSDSGFYLCAWSVSLTGGDGYTFGSGTRLTVV.

This chain uses TRBV4-2 with TRBJ1-2; 8 bases line up with TRBD1. The CDR3 spans 19 residues. Germline CDR1 is LGHNA and CDR2 is YNFKEQ. After removal of 0 bases from V and 4 bases from J, the junction contained 16 bases not matched to a gene. The CDR3 DNA is TGTGCCAGCAGCCAAGATATTAGACAGGGGTCGGGGGTTGCCTATGGCTACACCTTC. Its translation is CASSQDIRQGSGVAYGYTF.

The rearrangement links TRBV11-2 to TRBJ1-1, with 7 bases aligning to TRBD1. CDR3 length: 15 amino acids. V dropped 5 bases and J dropped 0; count of bases not matched to a gene: 6. Germline V gene data show CDR1 as SGHAT and CDR2 as FQNNGV. CDR3 sequence (DNA): TGTGCCAGCAGCCGAGGGGGCCGGTTGAACACTGAAGCTTTCTTT. As protein: CASSRGGRLNTEAFF.